This TCR beta chain was retrieved from a study of metastatic and nonmetastatic thyroid tumors. Looking at the study overall: Across blood and tumor or nodule tissue, repertoires from malignant and benign thyroid patients were compared with one another. Study-wide results and limits: The reported finding was significantly higher TCR beta diversity in malignant thyroid tumors relative to benign nodules, in blood and tumor.

Regarding this clone: As yet, its antigen is unknown.

In germline, CDR1 is MGHRA, CDR2 YSYEKL. This CDR3 spans 16 amino acids. Trimming cost V 2 bases and J 8 bases, with 18 bases left between them. MiXCR re-clonotyped the PCR reads for TCRdb. Of 30,000 to 40,000 clones listed, about a third are singletons. No treatment had been given to any patient before thyroid surgery. The sequenced sample consisted of tumor tissue. The TCR was taken from a female donor with papillary thyroid cancer or a benign thyroid nodule (not recorded which). Some clones in this sample may be carry-over from other donors' samples. The chain couples TRBV4-1 to TRBJ1-4, with D hard to call. The CDR3 loop reads CASSQMGLVRWEKLFF. CDR3 nucleotide sequence: TGCGCCAGCAGCCAAATGGGCCTCGTTCGATGGGAAAAACTGTTTTTT.